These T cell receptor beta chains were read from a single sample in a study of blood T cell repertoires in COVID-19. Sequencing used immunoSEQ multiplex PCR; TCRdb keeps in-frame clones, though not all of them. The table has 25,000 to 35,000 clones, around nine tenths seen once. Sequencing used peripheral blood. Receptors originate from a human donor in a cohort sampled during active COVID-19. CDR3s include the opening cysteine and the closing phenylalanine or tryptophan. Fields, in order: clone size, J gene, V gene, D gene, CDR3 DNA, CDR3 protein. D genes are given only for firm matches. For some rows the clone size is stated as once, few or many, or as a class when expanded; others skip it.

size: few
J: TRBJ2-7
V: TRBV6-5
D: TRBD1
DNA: TGTGCCAGCATCTGGACAGGGGGGACCTACGAGCAGTACTTC
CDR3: CASIWTGGTYEQYF

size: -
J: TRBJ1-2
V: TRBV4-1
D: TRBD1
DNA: TGCGCCAGCAGCCACGTTCCGGGACAGAGTAATGGCTACACCTTC
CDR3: CASSHVPGQSNGYTF

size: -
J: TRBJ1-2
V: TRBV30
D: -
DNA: TGTGCCTGGAGTGCCCGGACAGTTTTCCGTTCTGGCTACACCTTC
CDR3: CAWSARTVFRSGYTF

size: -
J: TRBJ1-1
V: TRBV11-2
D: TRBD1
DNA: TGTGCCAGCAGCTTAGCTAGGGACAGAATTGAAGCTTTCTTT
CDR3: CASSLARDRIEAFF

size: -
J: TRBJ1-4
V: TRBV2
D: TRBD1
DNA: TGTGCCAGCGCGGGGCAGGGGGCTAATGAAAAACTGTTTTTT
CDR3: CASAGQGANEKLFF

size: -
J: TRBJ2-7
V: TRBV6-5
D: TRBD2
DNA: TGTGCCAGCAGTTCGGTAGCGGGAGGCGGGTACGAGCAGTACTTC
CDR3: CASSSVAGGGYEQYF

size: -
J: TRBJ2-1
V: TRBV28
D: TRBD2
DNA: TGTGCCAGCAGTCCCCTAGCGGGAGGTAGCAATGAGCAGTTCTTC
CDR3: CASSPLAGGSNEQFF

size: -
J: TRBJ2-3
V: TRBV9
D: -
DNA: TGTGCCAGCAGCGTAACGGCAGGGAAAGATACGCAGTATTTT
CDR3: CASSVTAGKDTQYF

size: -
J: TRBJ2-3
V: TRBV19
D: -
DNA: TGTGCCAGTAGTCCCCGGGGGGATACGCAGTATTTT
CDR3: CASSPRGDTQYF

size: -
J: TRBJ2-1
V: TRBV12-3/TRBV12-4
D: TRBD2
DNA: TGTGCCAGCAGTATAGCGGGAGGGTCTGAGCAGTTCTTC
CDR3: CASSIAGGSEQFF

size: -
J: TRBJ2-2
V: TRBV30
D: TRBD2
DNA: TGTGCCTGGAGGGGGCTAGCGGGCACCGGGGAGCTGTTTTTT
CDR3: CAWRGLAGTGELFF

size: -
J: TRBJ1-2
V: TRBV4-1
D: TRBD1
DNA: TGCGCCAGCAGCCCGGGGGACAGGTCTAACTATGGCTACACCTTC
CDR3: CASSPGDRSNYGYTF

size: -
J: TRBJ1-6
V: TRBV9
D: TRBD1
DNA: TGTGCCAGCAGCGAGGACAGGGGAAATTCACCCCTCCACTTT
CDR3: CASSEDRGNSPLHF

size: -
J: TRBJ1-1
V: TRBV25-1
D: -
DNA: TGTGCCAGCAGCCGGGAAAGGGAAAGGGTAGCTTTCTTT
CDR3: CASSRERERVAFF

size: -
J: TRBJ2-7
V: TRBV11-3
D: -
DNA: TGTGCCAGCAGCTTAGAGGGGGGTGCCTGGGTCGTCGACGAGCAGTACTTC
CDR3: CASSLEGGAWVVDEQYF

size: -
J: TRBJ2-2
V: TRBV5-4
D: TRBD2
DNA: TGTGCCAGCAGCTTGGAATGGACTAGCGGGAAAACGGCGACCGGGGAGCTGTTTTTT
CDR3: CASSLEWTSGKTATGELFF

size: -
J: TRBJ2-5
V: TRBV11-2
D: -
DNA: TGTGCCAGCAGCTCTATAATTGAGACCCAGTACTTC
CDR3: CASSSIIETQYF

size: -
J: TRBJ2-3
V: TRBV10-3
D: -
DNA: TGTGCCATCAGTGAGTCCCTAGCTACAGATACGCAGTATTTT
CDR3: CAISESLATDTQYF

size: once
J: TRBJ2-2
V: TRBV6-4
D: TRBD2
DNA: TGTGCCAGCAGTGTGGCGGGGGCGAACACCGGGGAGCTGTTTTTT
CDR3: CASSVAGANTGELFF

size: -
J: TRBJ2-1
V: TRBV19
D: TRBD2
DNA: TGTGCCAGTAGGGGTAGCGGGAGGGTCGCGGTCGGTGAGCAGTTCTTC
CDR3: CASRGSGRVAVGEQFF

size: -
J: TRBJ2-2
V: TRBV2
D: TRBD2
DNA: TGTGCCAGCAATAGCGGGAGGAACACCGGGGAGCTGTTTTTT
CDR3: CASNSGRNTGELFF

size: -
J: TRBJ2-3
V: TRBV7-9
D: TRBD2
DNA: TGTGCCAGCAGCAATCCGGGACTAGCGGGAGGGAGCACAGATACGCAGTATTTT
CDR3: CASSNPGLAGGSTDTQYF

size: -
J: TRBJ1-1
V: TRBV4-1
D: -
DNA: TGCGCCAGCAGCCAAGACAGGGGCACTGAAGCTTTCTTT
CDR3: CASSQDRGTEAFF

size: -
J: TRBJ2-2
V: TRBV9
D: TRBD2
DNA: TGTGCCAGCAGCCCTAGCGGGAGGGGGGCCGGGGAGCTGTTTTTT
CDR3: CASSPSGRGAGELFF

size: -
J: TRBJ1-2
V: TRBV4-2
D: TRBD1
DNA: TGTGCCAGCAGCCAATCCAGTGGACAGGGCAGGGACTATGGCTACACCTTC
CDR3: CASSQSSGQGRDYGYTF

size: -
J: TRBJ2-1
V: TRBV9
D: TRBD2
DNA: TGTGCCAGCAGCGCCCGACCTAGCGGGATGGGGAATGAGCAGTTCTTC
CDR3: CASSARPSGMGNEQFF

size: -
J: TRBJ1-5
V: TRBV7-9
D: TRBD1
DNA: TGTGCCAGCAGCTTACCGGGACAGGGGACGCCCCAGCATTTT
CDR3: CASSLPGQGTPQHF

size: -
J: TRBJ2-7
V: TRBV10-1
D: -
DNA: TGCGCCAGCAGTGAGACAGAGAACGGACTCCCCTCCTACGAGCAGTACTTC
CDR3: CASSETENGLPSYEQYF

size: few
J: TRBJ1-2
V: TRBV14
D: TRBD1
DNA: TGTGCCAGCAGCCAAGGACAGGGCCAATCCAACTATGGCTACACCTTC
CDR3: CASSQGQGQSNYGYTF

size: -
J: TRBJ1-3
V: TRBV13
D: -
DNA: TGTGCCAGCAGCTCCTATGGCTCTGGAAACACCATATATTTT
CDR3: CASSSYGSGNTIYF

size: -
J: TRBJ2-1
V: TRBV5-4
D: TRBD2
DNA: TGTGCCAGCAGCAATATAGCGGGTGGATCCTATGAGCAGTTCTTC
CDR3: CASSNIAGGSYEQFF

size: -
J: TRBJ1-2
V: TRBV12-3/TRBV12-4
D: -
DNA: TGTGCCAGCAGGCCCGGACAGCCCTATGGCTACACCTTC
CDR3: CASRPGQPYGYTF

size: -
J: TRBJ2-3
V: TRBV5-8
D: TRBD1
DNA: TGTGCCAGCAGGTTACAGGGGGCCAGGGATACGCAGTATTTT
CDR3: CASRLQGARDTQYF

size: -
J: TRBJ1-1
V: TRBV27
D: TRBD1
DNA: TGTGCCAGCAGTCCGAGACAGGGCACTGAAGCTTTCTTT
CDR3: CASSPRQGTEAFF

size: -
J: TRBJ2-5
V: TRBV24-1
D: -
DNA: TGTGCCACCAGTGAGTTAGGACAGCAAGAGACCCAGTACTTC
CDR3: CATSELGQQETQYF

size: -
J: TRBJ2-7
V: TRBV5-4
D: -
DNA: TGTGCCAGCAGCTTCCCCTCTTCCTACGAGCAGTACTTC
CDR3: CASSFPSSYEQYF

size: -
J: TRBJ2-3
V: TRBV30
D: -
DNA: TGTGCCTGGAGGGCGGGAAGATCCACAGATACGCAGTATTTT
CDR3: CAWRAGRSTDTQYF

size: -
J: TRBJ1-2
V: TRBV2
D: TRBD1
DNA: TGTGCCAGCAGTAGACAGGGGGAAACCTATGGCTACACCTTC
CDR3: CASSRQGETYGYTF

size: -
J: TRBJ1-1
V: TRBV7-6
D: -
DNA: TGTGCCAGCAGCTTATCAGAGAACACTGAAGCTTTCTTT
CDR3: CASSLSENTEAFF

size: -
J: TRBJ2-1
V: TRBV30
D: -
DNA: TGTGCCTGGAGTGTTGGGAGGGAGCAGTTCTTC
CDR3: CAWSVGREQFF

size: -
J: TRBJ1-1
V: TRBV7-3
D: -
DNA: TGTGCCAGCAGCAGGGGCGGCTTGAACACTGAAGCTTTCTTT
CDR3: CASSRGGLNTEAFF

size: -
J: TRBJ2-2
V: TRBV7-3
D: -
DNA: TGTGCCAGCAGCCAACAGGGCAGGGCGAACACCGGGGAGCTGTTTTTT
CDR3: CASSQQGRANTGELFF

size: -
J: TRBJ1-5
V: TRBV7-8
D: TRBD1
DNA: TGTGCCAGCAGCCGCACAGGGGTCGGAAGCAATCAGCCCCAGCATTTT
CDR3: CASSRTGVGSNQPQHF

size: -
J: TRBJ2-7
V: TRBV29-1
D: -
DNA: TGCAGCGTCCTAGAGGGGGAAGGGGGTAGCTCCTACGAGCAGTACTTC
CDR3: CSVLEGEGGSSYEQYF

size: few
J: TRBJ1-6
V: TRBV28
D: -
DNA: TGTGCCAGCAGCCCATTTAATCAGGGGAATGGTTCACCCCTCCACTTT
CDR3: CASSPFNQGNGSPLHF

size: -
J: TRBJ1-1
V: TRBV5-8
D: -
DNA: TGTGCCAGCAGCTTGGCCAGCGGGTACTATCGTGGGGCTTTCTTT
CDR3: CASSLASGYYRGAFF

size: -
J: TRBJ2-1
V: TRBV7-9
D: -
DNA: TGTGCCAGCAGCTTAGGGGCAGTAAGGAACAATGAGCAGTTCTTC
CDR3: CASSLGAVRNNEQFF

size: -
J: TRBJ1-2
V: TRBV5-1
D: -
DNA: TGCGCCACCCGGGCGGGGGAGGACTATGGCTACACCTTC
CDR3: CATRAGEDYGYTF